This T cell receptor (beta chain) was sequenced in a study of Graves' ophthalmopathy and Graves' hyperthyroidism. General study points: Discrimination between ophthalmopathy and stable hyperthyroidism by a 13-signature model showed about 88% sensitivity and 70% to 82% specificity.

There are many counts of this clonotype. No antigen is known for it. Germline CDR1 KGHSH, CDR2 LQKENI. There are 16 residues in the CDR3. With V trimmed by 4 bases and J by 5 bases, 9 bases remained unmatched. Exclusion criteria comprised other autoimmune diseases, uncontrolled infections, pregnancy or lactation in patients. It was on clinical symptoms, serum thyroxine, TRAb, thyroid ultrasound and orbital computed tomography that diagnosis relied. Amplification targeted the TCR beta CDR3 regions, with RNA transcripts as the source material. An initial RT-PCR round employing HTBI primers preceded a second-round multiplex PCR. TCRdb independently ran MiXCR on the multiplex PCR reads; one entry per CDR3 protein. The sample lists about 400,000 distinct CDR3 sequences, about a sixth occurring once.

The source is a woman younger than 30 with Graves' ophthalmopathy. Input material: peripheral blood. The V gene is TRBV18, the J gene TRBJ2-2; 8 nucleotides line up with TRBD1. CDR3 nucleotide sequence: TGTGCCAGCTCACGGAACGGACAGGGAGGAACCGGGGAGCTGTTTTTT. Its protein is CASSRNGQGGTGELFF.